This TCR beta chain is drawn from a study of T cell changes during pregnancy in multiple sclerosis. Generated by immunoSEQ multiplex PCR, the TCRdb table keeps only in-frame clones and is missing some. The sample shows about 21,000 clones, 75% to 95% of them seen only once. The sequencing used CD4+ T cells from peripheral blood mononuclear cells, collected in the third trimester of pregnancy. The sequence derives from a female donor with multiple sclerosis, enrolled in a pregnancy study.

DNA for the CDR3: TGTGCCAGCAGCGTAAGCGGGATCACAGATACGCAGTATTTT. Residues: CASSVSGITDTQYF. The rearrangement uses TRBV9 and TRBJ2-3; the match to TRBD2 covers 7 bases. CDR1 is SGDLS, CDR2 YYNGEE, per germline. The V segment lost 1 base and the J segment 2 bases; nucleotides outside the gene matches: 1. The CDR3 totals 14 residues.